The next 20 T cell receptor beta chains were all read from a single sample in a study of cytomegalovirus exposure and HLA in healthy donors. 13 Jbeta primers and 60 Vbeta primers were used for the PCR. Method: immunoSEQ multiplex PCR; TCRdb's copy keeps in-frame clones and lacks some. Among roughly 190,000 clones listed, approximately 87% were seen once. What was sequenced was PBMCs. These receptors came from a man in his thirties or forties in good health and CMV-seronegative.

The rearrangement links TRBV6-6 to TRBJ1-1; D possibly corresponds to TRBD1 (6 bases). The CDR3 contains 16 residues. Trimming removed 5 bases from V and 0 bases from J, with 16 bases in between. Germline CDR1 reads MNHNY; CDR2 reads SVGAGI (reference sequence). CDR3 in DNA: TGTGCCAGCAGTCGCCCCTCGGGGGGCATGAACACTGAAGCTTTCTTT. Amino acid sequence: CASSRPSGGMNTEAFF.

The V and J genes are TRBV6-1 and TRBJ1-2; weak D call: TRBD1 (6 bases). Germline values: CDR1 MNHNS, CDR2 SASEGT. The CDR3 contains 14 residues. Trimming stripped 2 bases from V and 12 bases from J, with 19 bases between. The CDR3 loop reads CASSERGTLRLDTF. Here the CDR3 DNA reads TGTGCCAGCAGTGAAAGGGGGACCTTAAGGTTGGACACCTTC.

The gene calls are TRBV7-2 and TRBJ2-7; the match to TRBD1 covers 7 bases. The CDR3 runs to 13 residues. J was trimmed by 2 bases and V by 8 bases; bases with no gene match: 6. Germline V gives CDR1 SGHTA, CDR2 FQGNSA. Here the CDR3 reads CASQRDRTYEQYF. CDR3 in DNA: TGTGCCAGCCAAAGGGACAGAACCTACGAGCAGTACTTC.

This clone was seen a single time. Other DNA sequences within the sample encode an identical CDR3. This chain connects TRBV9 to TRBJ1-2; unclear D gene. V was shortened by 2 bases and J by 4 bases, with 6 bases between the two germline ends. This CDR3 comprises 12 residues. The germline CDR1 and CDR2 sequences are SGDLS and YYNGEE. CDR3 in DNA: TGTGCCAGCAGCGTGCTGAGCTATGGCTACACCTTC. It codes for CASSVLSYGYTF.

The gene calls are TRBV27 and TRBJ2-7; tentatively, D is TRBD1 (6 bases). This CDR3 is built from 14 residues. Germline-derived CDR1 and CDR2 are MNHEY and SMNVEV (reference sequence). Trimming removed 5 bases at V and 3 bases at J, with 14 bases between. CDR3 protein: CASSNLRDNYEQYF. CDR3 in DNA: TGTGCCAGCAGTAACTTACGGGACAACTACGAGCAGTACTTC.

V is TRBV2 and J is TRBJ1-4, with D hard to call. Between the trimmed V and J ends, which lost 0 bases and 8 bases, there was a span of 13 bases. Germline V gene sequence: CDR1 SNHLY, CDR2 FYNNEI. The CDR3 has 15 amino acids. The CDR3 spells CASSEAEVSGEKLFF. The CDR3 DNA follows: TGTGCCAGCAGTGAAGCTGAAGTGAGCGGGGAAAAACTGTTTTTT.

This clone occurred a few times. The J gene is TRBJ2-7, the V gene TRBV29-1, with D possibly being TRBD1 (5 bases). The CDR3 is 13 amino acids. V was pared by 6 bases and J by 3 bases, with 15 bases between. Per germline, CDR1 SQVTM and CDR2 ANQGSEA. CDR3 bases: TGCAGCGTCGTGGGGCAAGACTTCTACGAGCAGTACTTC. Translation gives CSVVGQDFYEQYF.

V usage is TRBV2 and J usage is TRBJ1-2, with D unresolved. With 8 bases removed from V and 4 bases from J, the gap between germline ends came to 14 bases. The length of the CDR3 is 13 residues. Germline V lookup: CDR1 SNHLY, CDR2 FYNNEI. CDR3 DNA sequence: TGTGCCAGCGAAATACAAGGCGGCTATGGCTACACCTTC. This codes for CASEIQGGYGYTF.

The chain uses TRBV2 and TRBJ2-5, with 11 bases fitting TRBD2. The ends lost 5 bases at V and 2 bases at J; junction bases unmatched: 1. Germline loops: CDR1 SNHLY, CDR2 FYNNEI. The CDR3 is 14 residues long. Written as DNA, the CDR3 is TGTGCCAGCAGTACTAGCGGGGGACAAGAGACCCAGTACTTC. It encodes CASSTSGGQETQYF.

The rearrangement joins TRBV12-5 to TRBJ2-3; TRBD2 might be the D (6 bases). The CDR3 consists of 20 residues. Germline loops: CDR1 LGHNT, CDR2 FRNRAP. With 5 bases removed from V and 2 bases from J, the gap between germline ends came to 29 bases. Here the CDR3 reads CASGAMILLHGEEITDTQYF. Written as DNA, the CDR3 is TGTGCTAGTGGTGCAATGATACTCCTTCACGGGGAGGAAATCACAGATACGCAGTATTTT.

The rearrangement joins TRBV4-1 to TRBJ2-7, with 11 nucleotides matching TRBD2. CDR1 and CDR2 (germline): MGHRA, YSYEKL. V trimming: 4 bases; J trimming: 6 bases; junction bases outside the gene matches: 2. The CDR3 contains 13 residues. CDR3 sequence: CASSLGTSGEQYF. The CDR3 bases are TGCGCCAGCAGCCTCGGGACTAGCGGCGAGCAGTACTTC.

The chain links TRBV27 to TRBJ2-7; D is possibly TRBD1 (6 bases). Per the germline V gene, CDR1 is MNHEY and CDR2 is SMNVEV (reference sequence). The CDR3 runs to 13 residues. Trimming took off 4 bases at V and 3 bases at J, with 10 bases between the two ends. CDR3 DNA: TGTGCCAGCAGTTGGACAGAGGGCTACGAGCAGTACTTC. Encoded protein: CASSWTEGYEQYF.

The chain joins TRBV28 to TRBJ1-5, with a tentative D call TRBD1 (5 bases). CDR3 size: 12 residues. Germline V gene sequence: CDR1 MDHEN, CDR2 SYDVKM. Deletions cut 5 bases from V and 8 bases from J, with 10 bases between. The CDR3 DNA sequence: TGTGCCAGCAGTGGGGCACAGGAGCCCCAGCATTTT. This gives the protein CASSGAQEPQHF.

CDR3 loop: CSVAFGAQETQYF. CDR3 in DNA: TGCAGCGTGGCCTTTGGGGCACAAGAGACCCAGTACTTC. This chain connects TRBV29-1 to TRBJ2-5, with D perhaps TRBD1 (5 bases). CDR3 length: 13 amino acids. V was clipped by 6 bases and J by 2 bases, with 13 bases between them. Looked up from germline, CDR1 is SQVTM and CDR2 is ANQGSEA.

The CDR3 loop is CASSPLAGQNEQFF. The CDR3 DNA is TGTGCCAGCTCACCCCTAGCGGGCCAAAATGAGCAGTTCTTC. V gene TRBV18 combines with J gene TRBJ2-1; 8 bases align to TRBD2. The CDR3 spans 14 residues. After removal of 3 bases from V and 7 bases from J, the junction contained 5 bases not matched to a gene. The germline gives CDR1 KGHSH, CDR2 LQKENI.

The chain has TRBV28 and TRBJ2-7, with 7 bases lining up with TRBD2. Germline V gives CDR1 MDHEN, CDR2 SYDVKM. This CDR3 contains 14 residues. V dropped 4 bases and J dropped 7; count of bases not matched to a gene: 10. CDR3 amino acids: CASSSPERRGEQYF. In DNA, the CDR3 is TGTGCCAGCAGTTCCCCCGAGCGGCGGGGGGAGCAGTACTTC. The whole variable domain, remainder taken from reference TRBV28 and TRBJ2-7, is DVKVTQSSRYLVKRTGEKVFLECVQDMDHENMFWYRQDPGLGLRLIYFSYDVKMKEKGDIPEGYSVSREKKERFSLILESASTNQTSMYLCASSSPERRGEQYFGPGTRLTVT.

Only one count was recorded for this clone. The genes are TRBV18 and TRBJ1-5, with a weak D call TRBD1 (5 bases). Germline V lookup: CDR1 KGHSH, CDR2 LQKENI. The CDR3 loop spans 14 amino acids. V was shortened by 6 bases and J by 9 bases, with 18 bases between the two germline ends. The CDR3 DNA follows: TGTGCCAGCTCCGGGGGACCAACGGGAGGGCCCCAGCATTTT. Protein product: CASSGGPTGGPQHF.

This chain connects TRBV5-1 to TRBJ2-5, with TRBD1 identical over 9 bases. Germline values: CDR1 SGHRS, CDR2 YFSETQ. The CDR3 has 16 residues. The trim removed 4 bases at V and 5 bases at J, leaving 12 bases unmatched. The CDR3 DNA follows: TGCGCCAGCAGCCAAGCCGGGACAGGGAAGGGGGAGACCCAGTACTTC. Translation: CASSQAGTGKGETQYF. Complete variable domain (other parts from reference TRBV5-1 and TRBJ2-5): KAGVTQTPRYLIKTRGQQVTLSCSPISGHRSVSWYQQTPGQGLQFLFEYFSETQRNKGNFPGRFSGRQFSNSRSEMNVSTLELGDSALYLCASSQAGTGKGETQYFGPGTRLLVL.

This chain connects TRBV29-1 to TRBJ1-5, with 8 bases lining up with TRBD1. V was pared by 4 bases and J by 6 bases, with 5 bases of the junction left unmatched. The CDR3 loop spans 13 amino acids. Looked up from germline, CDR1 is SQVTM and CDR2 is ANQGSEA. The CDR3 here is CSVVAGGGQPQHF. CDR3 DNA: TGCAGCGTTGTAGCAGGGGGCGGTCAGCCCCAGCATTTT.

This chain links TRBV6-6 with TRBJ1-6; 7 bases fit TRBD1. V shed 5 bases and J 7 bases; nucleotides not matched to a gene: 8. The CDR3 loop spans 15 amino acids. Germline CDR1 reads MNHNY; CDR2 reads SVGAGI (reference sequence). The CDR3 DNA sequence: TGTGCCAGCAGTGAGATGGGACAGACAAATTCACCCCTCCACTTT. Translating gives CASSEMGQTNSPLHF.